Sequencing of this T cell receptor beta chain was carried out in a study of shared clonotypes between healthy human individuals. Looking at the study overall: Sampling drew on donors who were two women and a few men aged 18 to 49. Study-level results: Larger richness was generally estimated for naive than memory subsets. The genetic and exposure-history diversity represented was limited by few donors.

Terminally differentiated effector memory CD45RA+ cells were excluded by CCR7 positive selection of CD45RO-negative cells. The germline V and J ends were trimmed by 4 bases and 4 bases, with 13 bases remaining between them. The germline V gene encodes CDR1 SQVTM and CDR2 ANQGSEA. This CDR3 has 14 amino acids. Generated by immunoSEQ multiplex PCR, the TCRdb table keeps only in-frame clones and is missing some. Counted here are more than 2 million clones, about 93% occurring once; the ten biggest clones make up under 2%. As concerns this clone: Its matching antigen is unknown.

The rearrangement uses TRBV29-1 and TRBJ2-2, with D perhaps TRBD1 or TRBD2 (6 bases each). This receptor was obtained from a man aged 18 to 29 in good health. Some clones in this sample may be carry-over from other donors' samples. The source material was naive CD8+ T cells from PBMCs. CDR3 in amino acids: CSVGDMGGTGELFF. CDR3 coding DNA: TGCAGCGTTGGGGACATGGGGGGCACCGGGGAGCTGTTTTTT.